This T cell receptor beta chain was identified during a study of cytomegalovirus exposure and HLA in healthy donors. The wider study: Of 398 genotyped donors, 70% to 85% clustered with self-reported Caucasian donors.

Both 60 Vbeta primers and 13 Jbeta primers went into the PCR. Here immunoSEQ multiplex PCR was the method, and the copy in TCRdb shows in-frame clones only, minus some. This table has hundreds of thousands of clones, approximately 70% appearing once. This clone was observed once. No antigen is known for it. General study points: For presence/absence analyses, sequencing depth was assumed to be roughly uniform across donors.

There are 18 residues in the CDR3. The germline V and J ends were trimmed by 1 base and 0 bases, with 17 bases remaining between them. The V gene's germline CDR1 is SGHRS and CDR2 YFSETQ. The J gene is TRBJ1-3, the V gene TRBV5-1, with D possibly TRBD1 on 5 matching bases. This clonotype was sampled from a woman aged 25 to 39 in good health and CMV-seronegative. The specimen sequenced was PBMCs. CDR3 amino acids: CASSLRPPGQSSGNTIYF. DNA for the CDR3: TGCGCCAGCAGCTTGCGCCCCCCAGGGCAGAGCTCTGGAAACACCATATATTTT.